The present entry profiles one T cell receptor beta chain with its context. This entry is derived from a study of blood T cell repertoires in COVID-19. Study as a whole: From the United States, Italy and Spain came samples of acute and convalescent COVID-19. PBMCs, B-cell-depleted T cells, or T cells provided the cDNA or gDNA that made up the material.

The germline gives CDR1 KGHSH, CDR2 LQKENI. CDR3 size: 15 residues. Trimming took 2 bases from V and 1 from J, leaving 11 bases between them. How the authors handled the data: Researchers report that nucleated cell counts were estimated from reference gene primer amplification. Clones were sequenced by immunoSEQ multiplex PCR, and TCRdb holds only the in-frame ones, with some missing. V and J calls and clone size come straight from that table; D and trimming were deduced from the DNA. The sample lists some 260,000 clones; around 90% were seen once. Study members were between roughly 18 and 100 years old and lived in about two dozen US regions.

The sample comprised PBMCs or T cells enriched from blood (not recorded which). This receptor was identified in a woman aged 18-29 years who had recovered from COVID-19. J is TRBJ1-1 and V is TRBV18; tentatively, D is TRBD1 (6 bases). The CDR3 reads CASSPEQGRNTEAFF. CDR3 sequence (DNA): TGTGCCAGCTCACCAGAACAGGGAAGGAACACTGAAGCTTTCTTT.